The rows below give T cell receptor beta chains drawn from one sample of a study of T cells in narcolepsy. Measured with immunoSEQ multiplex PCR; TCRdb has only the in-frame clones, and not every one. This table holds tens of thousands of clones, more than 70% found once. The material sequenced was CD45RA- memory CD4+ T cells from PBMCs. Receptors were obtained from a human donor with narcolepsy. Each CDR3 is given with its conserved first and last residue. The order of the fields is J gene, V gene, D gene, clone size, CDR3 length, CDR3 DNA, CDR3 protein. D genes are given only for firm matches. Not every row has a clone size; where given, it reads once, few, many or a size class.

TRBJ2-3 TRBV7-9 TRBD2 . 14 TGTGCCAGTCATAGCGGGAGATACACAGATACGCAGTATTTT CASHSGRYTDTQYF
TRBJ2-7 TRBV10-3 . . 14 TGTGCCATCAGTGATTCAGGCCGAGAGGGCGAGCAGTACTTC CAISDSGREGEQYF
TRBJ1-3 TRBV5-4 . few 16 TGTGCCAGCAGCTTGGCGGGACTGACCTCTGGAAACACCATATATTTT CASSLAGLTSGNTIYF
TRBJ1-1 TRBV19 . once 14 TGTGCCAGTAGTATAGCAGGTTCAGTCACTGAAGCTTTCTTT CASSIAGSVTEAFF
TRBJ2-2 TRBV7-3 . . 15 TGTGCCAGCAGCTTAGGAGGGCTCGGGACCGGGGAGCTGTTTTTT CASSLGGLGTGELFF
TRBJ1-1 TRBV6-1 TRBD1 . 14 TGTGCCAGCATGGACAGGGCTCGTACCGCTGAAGCTTTCTTT CASMDRARTAEAFF
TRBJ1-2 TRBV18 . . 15 TGTGCCAGCTCACCGAATACAGGAACTAACTATGGCTACACCTTC CASSPNTGTNYGYTF
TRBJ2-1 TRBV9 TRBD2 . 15 TGTGCCAGCAGCGGCCACTGGACTAGCGGGAATGAGCAGTTCTTC CASSGHWTSGNEQFF
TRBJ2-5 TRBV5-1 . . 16 TGCGCCAGCAGCAGCCAACCCTCTAGACCCCAAGAGACCCAGTACTTC CASSSQPSRPQETQYF
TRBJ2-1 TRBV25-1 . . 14 TGTGCCAGCAGAGTGCAGGGGCCCTACAATGAGCAGTTCTTC CASRVQGPYNEQFF
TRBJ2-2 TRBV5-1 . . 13 TGCGCCAGCAGCCTGGACAGAACCGGGGAGCTGTTTTTT CASSLDRTGELFF
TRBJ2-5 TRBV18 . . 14 TGTGCCAGCTCACCAGGGGGCTACCAAGAGACCCAGTACTTC CASSPGGYQETQYF
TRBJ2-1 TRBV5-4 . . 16 TGTGCCAGCAGCACAAACCGGGACTTTCCCAACAATGAGCAGTTCTTC CASSTNRDFPNNEQFF
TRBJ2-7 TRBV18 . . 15 TGTGCCAGCTCACCATCGGGGGGCGATGCCTACGAGCAGTACTTC CASSPSGGDAYEQYF
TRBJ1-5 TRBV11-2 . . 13 TGTGCCAGCAGCTTGTCCGGGAATCAGCCCCAGCATTTT CASSLSGNQPQHF
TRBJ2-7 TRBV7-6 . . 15 TGTGCCAGCAGCTTAAACCCATCCCCTACCTACGAGCAGTACTTC CASSLNPSPTYEQYF
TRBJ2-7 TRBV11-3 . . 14 TGTGCCAGCAGCTTAGATTGGCAGGGCTACGAGCAGTACTTC CASSLDWQGYEQYF
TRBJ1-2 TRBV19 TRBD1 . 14 TGTGCCAGTAACCGACAGGGGCCCAACTATGGCTACACCTTC CASNRQGPNYGYTF
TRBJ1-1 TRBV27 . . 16 TGTGCCAGCAGTCTAGGCGCAGGGATCATGAACACTGAAGCTTTCTTT CASSLGAGIMNTEAFF
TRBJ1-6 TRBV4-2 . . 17 TGTGCCAGCAGCCAAGATCATCGGGGGGTGGATAATTCACCCCTCCACTTT CASSQDHRGVDNSPLHF
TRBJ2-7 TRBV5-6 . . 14 TGTGCCAGCAGCTTTATTGGGGGGACCTACGAGCAGTACTTC CASSFIGGTYEQYF
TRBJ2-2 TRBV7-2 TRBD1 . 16 TGTGCCAGCAGCTGGGGCGGACAGGGGGCGCGTGGGGAGCTGTTTTTT CASSWGGQGARGELFF
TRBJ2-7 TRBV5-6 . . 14 TGTGCCAGCAGCTTTTCAAATACAGGGTCCGAGCAGTACTTC CASSFSNTGSEQYF
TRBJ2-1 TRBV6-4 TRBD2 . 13 TGTGCCAGCAGGATGAGCGGGAGGGATGAGCAGTTCTTC CASRMSGRDEQFF
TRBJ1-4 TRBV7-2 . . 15 TGTGCCAGCAGCTCCGAGGGGGGGGATGGCGAAAAACTGTTTTTT CASSSEGGDGEKLFF
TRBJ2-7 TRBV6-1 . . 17 TGTGCCAGCAGTGAAGCTCTTACGTCTAGCGAGACCTACGAGCAGTACTTC CASSEALTSSETYEQYF
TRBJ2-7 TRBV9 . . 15 TGTGCCAGCAGCCGAAGACAGACTCCTACCTACGAGCAGTACTTC CASSRRQTPTYEQYF
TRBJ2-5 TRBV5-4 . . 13 TGTGCCAGCAGCACCCGGGGACAAGAGACCCAGTACTTC CASSTRGQETQYF
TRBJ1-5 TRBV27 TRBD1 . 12 TGTGCCAGCCGGGACAGGGATCAGCCCCAGCATTTT CASRDRDQPQHF
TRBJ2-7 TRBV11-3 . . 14 TGTGCCAGCAGCCAAGGGAGTAGCACGGGCGAGCAGTACTTC CASSQGSSTGEQYF
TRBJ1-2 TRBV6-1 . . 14 TGTGCCAGCAGGAGACAGAACCCTAACTATGGCTACACCTTC CASRRQNPNYGYTF
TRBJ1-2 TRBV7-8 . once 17 TGTGCCAGCAGCACCCCCACTACGGCAGCCTCTAACTATGGCTACACCTTC CASSTPTTAASNYGYTF
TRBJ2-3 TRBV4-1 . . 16 TGCGCCAGCAGCCAAGTCGATCTAGGGACTACAGATACGCAGTATTTT CASSQVDLGTTDTQYF
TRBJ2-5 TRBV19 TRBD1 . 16 TGTGCCAGTAGCCTAGAGGGGGCAGGGTCGGGGGAGACCCAGTACTTC CASSLEGAGSGETQYF
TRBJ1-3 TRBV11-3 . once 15 TGTGCCAGCAGCCTGGGATCCGGGACACTAGACACCATATATTTT CASSLGSGTLDTIYF
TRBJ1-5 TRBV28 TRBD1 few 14 TGTGCCAGCACCGCGACAGGGCGGAAATTTTTAGGGCATTTT CASTATGRKFLGHF
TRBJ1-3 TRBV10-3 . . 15 TGTGCCATCAGTGAGTCGAGCTCGTCCGTATCGGGCATATATTTT CAISESSSSVSGIYF
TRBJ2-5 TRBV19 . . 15 TGTGCCAGCAGAAGACAGGGTGGGACTCAAGAGACCCAGTACTTC CASRRQGGTQETQYF
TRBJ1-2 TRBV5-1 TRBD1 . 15 TGCGCCAGCAGCTCGGGACAGGGAGATAACTATGGCTACACCTTC CASSSGQGDNYGYTF
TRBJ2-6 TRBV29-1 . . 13 TGCAGTGGGGCACTGTCTGGGGCCAACGTCCTGACTTTC CSGALSGANVLTF
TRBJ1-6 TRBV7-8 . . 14 TGTGCCAGCAGCTTGAAATTAGAGAATTCACCCCTCCACTTT CASSLKLENSPLHF
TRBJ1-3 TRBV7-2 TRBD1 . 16 TGTGCCAGCAGCGAACAGGGACAGGCTTCTGGAAACACCATATATTTT CASSEQGQASGNTIYF
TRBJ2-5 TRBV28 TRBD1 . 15 TGTGCCAGCAGTTTATTACAGGGGGCTCTAGAGACCCAGTACTTC CASSLLQGALETQYF
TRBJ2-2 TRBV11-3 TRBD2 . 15 TGTGCCAGCAGCTTATACGGGGGGGAGGCCGGGGAGCTGTTTTTT CASSLYGGEAGELFF
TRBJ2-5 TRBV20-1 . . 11 TGCAGTGGCGGGGTGCAAGAGACCCAGTACTTC CSGGVQETQYF
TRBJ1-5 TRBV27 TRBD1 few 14 TGTGCCAGCAGTAGGGACAGGGTAGATCAGCCCCAGCATTTT CASSRDRVDQPQHF
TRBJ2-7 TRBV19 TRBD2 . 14 TGTGCCAGTACCGCCACCAGGACTAGTTACGAGCAGTACTTC CASTATRTSYEQYF
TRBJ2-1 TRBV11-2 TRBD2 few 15 TGTGCCAGCAGCTTTACTAGCGGGCGCGTTCGGGAGCAGTTCTTC CASSFTSGRVREQFF
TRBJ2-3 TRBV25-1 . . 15 TGTGCCAGCACCGAGGGGGCGGGACCCACAGATACGCAGTATTTT CASTEGAGPTDTQYF
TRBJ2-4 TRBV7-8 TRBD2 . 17 TGTGCCAGCAGCTTAGCAGGACTAGCATTAGCCAAAAACATTCAGTACTTC CASSLAGLALAKNIQYF
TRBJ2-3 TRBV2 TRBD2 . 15 TGTGCCAGCTCCAGCGGGAGGGGAGGCACAGATACGCAGTATTTT CASSSGRGGTDTQYF
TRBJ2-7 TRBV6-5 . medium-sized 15 TGTGCCAGCAGTTACTCGACGGACAGCCTCTACGAGCAGTACTTC CASSYSTDSLYEQYF
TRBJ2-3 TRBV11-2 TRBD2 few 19 TGTGCCAGCAGCTTATTTCGGACTAGCGGGAGGTTGGGGACAGATACGCAGTATTTT CASSLFRTSGRLGTDTQYF
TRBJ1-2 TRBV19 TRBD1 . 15 TGTGCCAGTATTGCCGTCCAGGGGGAGCACTATGGCTACACCTTC CASIAVQGEHYGYTF
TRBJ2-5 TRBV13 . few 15 TGTGCCAGCAGCCTCAACCCGACAGGGAGGGAGACCCAGTACTTC CASSLNPTGRETQYF
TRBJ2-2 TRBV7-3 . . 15 TGTGCCAGCAGCTTTAGGACACCGAACACCGGGGAGCTGTTTTTT CASSFRTPNTGELFF
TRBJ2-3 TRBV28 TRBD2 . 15 TGTGCCAGCAGCAATAGCGGGAGGGCCCAAGATACGCAGTATTTT CASSNSGRAQDTQYF
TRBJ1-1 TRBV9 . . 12 TGTGCCAGCAGCAGGGGGACCACTGAAGCTTTCTTT CASSRGTTEAFF
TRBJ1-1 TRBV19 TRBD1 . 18 TGTGCCAGTAGTATAAGGGGCCGGGACAGGGGGTTGAACACTGAAGCTTTCTTT CASSIRGRDRGLNTEAFF